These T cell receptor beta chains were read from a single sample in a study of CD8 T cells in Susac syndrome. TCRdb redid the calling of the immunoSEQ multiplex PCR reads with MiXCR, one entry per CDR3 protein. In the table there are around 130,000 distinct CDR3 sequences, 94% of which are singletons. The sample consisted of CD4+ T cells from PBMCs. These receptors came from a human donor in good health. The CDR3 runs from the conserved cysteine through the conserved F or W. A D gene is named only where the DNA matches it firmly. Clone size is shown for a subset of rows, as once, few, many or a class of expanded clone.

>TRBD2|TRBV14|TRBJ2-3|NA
TGTGCCAGCAGCCCCCTAGCGGGACCCACAGATACGCAGTATTTT
CASSPLAGPTDTQYF
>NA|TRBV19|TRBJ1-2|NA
TGTGCCAGTACTCTTTTAGATAGGAGAGGGAACTATGGCTACACCTTC
CASTLLDRRGNYGYTF
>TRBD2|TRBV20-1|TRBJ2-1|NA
TGCAGTGCCCCCCAAGCGGGAGGGGTCAATGAGCAGTTCTTC
CSAPQAGGVNEQFF
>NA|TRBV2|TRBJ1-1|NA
TGTGCCAGCAATCTCAGGGACGGCACTGAAGCTTTCTTT
CASNLRDGTEAFF
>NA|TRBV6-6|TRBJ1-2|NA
TGTGCCAGCAGTTACTTCAGGGATGGCTACACCTTC
CASSYFRDGYTF
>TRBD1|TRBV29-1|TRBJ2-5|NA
TGCAGCGCTAGGGACAGGGTACGAGAGACCCAGTACTTC
CSARDRVRETQYF
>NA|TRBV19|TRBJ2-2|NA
TGTGCCAGCGTTGCGGTTCTGGGAGAGACTGACACCGGGGAGCTGTTTTTT
CASVAVLGETDTGELFF
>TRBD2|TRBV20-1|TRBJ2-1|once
TGCAGTGCCCGCGGTAGCGGGTACCGGCGCAATGAGCAGTTCTTC
CSARGSGYRRNEQFF
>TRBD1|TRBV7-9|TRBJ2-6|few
TGCCGCAAGGGGACAGGGAGAACTGGGGCCAACGTCCTGACTTTC
CRKGTGRTGANVLTF
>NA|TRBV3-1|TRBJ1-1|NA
TGTGCCAGCAGCCAAGAGAAGGGGAAAGAAGCTTTCTTT
CASSQEKGKEAFF
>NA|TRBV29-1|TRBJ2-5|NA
TGCAGCGTTTCCGGGACCCCAAAGCAAGAGACCCAGTACTTC
CSVSGTPKQETQYF
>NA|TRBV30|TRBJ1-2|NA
TGTGCCTGGAGTGTTGGTACAACCTATGGCTACACCTTC
CAWSVGTTYGYTF
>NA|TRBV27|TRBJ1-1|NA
TGTGCCAGCAGTTTTGGCAGAGTGAACACTGAAGCTTTCTTT
CASSFGRVNTEAFF
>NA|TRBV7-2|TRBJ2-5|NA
TGTGCCAGCAGCCCGAGTCCCGGAGGGGTAGAGACCCAGTACTTC
CASSPSPGGVETQYF
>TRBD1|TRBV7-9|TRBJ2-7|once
TGTGCCAGCAGCAAACAGGGGGATCCTGCCGAGCAGTACTTC
CASSKQGDPAEQYF
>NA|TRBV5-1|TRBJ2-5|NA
TGCGCCAGCAGCTTGCGAAGTCAGTCGGAGACCCAGTACTTC
CASSLRSQSETQYF